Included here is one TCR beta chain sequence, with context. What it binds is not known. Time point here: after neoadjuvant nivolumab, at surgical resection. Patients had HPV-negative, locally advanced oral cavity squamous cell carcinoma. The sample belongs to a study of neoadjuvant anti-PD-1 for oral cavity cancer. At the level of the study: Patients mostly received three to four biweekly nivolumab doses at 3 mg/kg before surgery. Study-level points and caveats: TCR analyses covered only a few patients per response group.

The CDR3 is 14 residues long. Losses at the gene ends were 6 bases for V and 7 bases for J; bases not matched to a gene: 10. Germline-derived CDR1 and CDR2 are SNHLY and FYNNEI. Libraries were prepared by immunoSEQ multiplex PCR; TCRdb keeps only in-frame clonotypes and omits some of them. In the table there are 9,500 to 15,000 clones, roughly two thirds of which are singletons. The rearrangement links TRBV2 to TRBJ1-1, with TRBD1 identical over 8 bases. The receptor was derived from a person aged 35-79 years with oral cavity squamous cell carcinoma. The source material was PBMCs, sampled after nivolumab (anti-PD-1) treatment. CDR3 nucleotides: TGTGCCAGCAGAGACGGACAGGGTTTCGTTGAAGCTTTCTTT. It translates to CASRDGQGFVEAFF.